This TCR beta chain was recovered during a study of blood T cell repertoires in COVID-19. Turning to the study itself: The United States, Italy and Spain were the sources of the acute and convalescent COVID-19 samples.

The CDR3 loop spans 17 amino acids. Germline CDR1 is LNHNV and CDR2 is YYDKDF (reference sequence). Trimming pared 1 base from V and 2 bases from J, leaving 14 bases between. This clone has just one count. Original handling: Reference gene primer amplification gave estimated nucleated cell counts. Measured with immunoSEQ multiplex PCR; TCRdb has only the in-frame clones, and not every one. V, J and clone size are those of that table, while D and trimming were read from the DNA. The sample holds some 80,000 clones, about four fifths seen once. This clonotype was sampled from a woman between 65 and 79 years old with acute or convalescent COVID-19. This sequence joins TRBV15 and TRBJ2-2; tentatively, D is TRBD2 (5 bases). Specimen: peripheral blood. CDR3 amino acids: CATSRAVGVTNTGELFF. The CDR3 coding sequence is TGTGCCACCAGCAGAGCCGTGGGAGTGACTAACACCGGGGAGCTGTTTTTT.